This T cell receptor (beta chain) was identified during a study of blood T cell repertoires in COVID-19. Study at large: The United States, Italy and Spain supplied acute and convalescent COVID-19 samples.

Methods used by the authors: Scientists estimated how many nucleated cells there were by amplifying reference gene primers. Generated by immunoSEQ multiplex PCR, the TCRdb table keeps only in-frame clones and is missing some. Clone size and V and J calls were adopted from that table, with D and trimming inferred from the DNA. The data hold 130,000 or so clones, with around nine tenths observed a single time. The germline CDR1 and CDR2 sequences are SEHNR and FQNEAQ (reference sequence). This CDR3 has 13 amino acids. V lost 2 bases, J lost 6 bases, and 10 bases lay in between. This clone has more than one count but fewer than ten.

V and J are TRBV7-9 and TRBJ1-2; the D gene is possibly TRBD1 (6 bases). This TCR was recovered from a man aged 50-60 years with active or convalescent COVID-19. The material sequenced was peripheral blood. CDR3 loop: CASSLTGLNGYTF. The CDR3 DNA sequence: TGTGCCAGCAGCTTAACAGGGTTGAATGGCTACACCTTC.